This record looks at one TCR beta chain sequence and its context. Its target is not known. The sample is drawn from a study of response to subunit inactivated influenza vaccine. Study findings and constraints: Few new T cells, the authors suggested, are recruited by each seasonal influenza vaccination.

J was trimmed by 5 bases and V by 0 bases; bases with no gene match: 4. Germline lookup yields CDR1 SGHRS and CDR2 YFSETQ. This CDR3 spans 14 amino acids. In TCRdb, the RT-PCR reads were re-called with MiXCR into one record per CDR3 protein. The sample has about 610,000 distinct CDR3 sequences; 11% to 15% are singletons. The sequencing used PBMCs from blood, collected 11 to 12 days after vaccination. This sequence originates from a man in his forties or fifties who received an inactivated influenza vaccine. The rearrangement uses TRBV5-1 and TRBJ1-1; 7 nucleotides align to TRBD1. Written as DNA, the CDR3 is TGCGCCAGCAGCTTGGGGTCAGGGGGTACTGAAGCTTTCTTT. It codes for CASSLGSGGTEAFF.